This T cell receptor beta chain was obtained from a study of blood T cell repertoires in COVID-19. About the research overall: Samples of COVID-19 (acute and convalescent) were obtained from the United States, Italy and Spain. Sources were T cells, B-cell-depleted T cells, or PBMCs; the material itself was cDNA or gDNA.

As originally analysed: By means of reference gene primer amplification, nucleated cell counts were estimated. Method: immunoSEQ multiplex PCR; TCRdb's copy keeps in-frame clones and lacks some. That table furnishes V, J and clone size, whereas the DNA furnished D and trimming. The top ten hold approximately 19% of the sample, which has several thousand clones, less than 90% seen once. The specimen was peripheral blood. This sequence was found in a human donor in a cohort sampled during active COVID-19.

CDR3 sequence: CASSPGTGRNTEAFF. Here the CDR3 DNA reads TGTGCCAGCAGCCCCGGGACAGGGAGGAACACTGAAGCTTTCTTT. The V and J genes are TRBV7-6 and TRBJ1-1, with TRBD1 matching 9 bases. J lost 1 base, V lost 5 bases, and 5 bases had no gene match. CDR1 and CDR2 from the germline V gene are SGHVS and FNYEAQ. The CDR3 is made up of 15 amino acids.